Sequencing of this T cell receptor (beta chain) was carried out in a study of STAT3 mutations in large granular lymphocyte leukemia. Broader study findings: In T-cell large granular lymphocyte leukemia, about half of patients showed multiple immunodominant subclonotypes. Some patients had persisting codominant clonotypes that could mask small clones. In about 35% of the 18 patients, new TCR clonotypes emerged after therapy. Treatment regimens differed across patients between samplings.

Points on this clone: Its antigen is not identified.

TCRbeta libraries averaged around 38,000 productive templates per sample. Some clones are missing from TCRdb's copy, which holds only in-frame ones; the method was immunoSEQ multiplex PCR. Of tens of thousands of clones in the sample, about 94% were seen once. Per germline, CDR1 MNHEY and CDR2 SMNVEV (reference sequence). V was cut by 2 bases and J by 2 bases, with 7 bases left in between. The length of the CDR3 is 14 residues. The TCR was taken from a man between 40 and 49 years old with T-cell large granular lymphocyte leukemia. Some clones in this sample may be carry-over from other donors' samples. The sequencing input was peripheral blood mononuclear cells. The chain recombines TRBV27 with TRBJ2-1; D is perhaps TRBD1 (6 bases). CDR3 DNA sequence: TGTGCCAGCAGTTTAGCAGGGGCCTACAATGAGCAGTTCTTC. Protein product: CASSLAGAYNEQFF.